This T cell receptor (beta chain) was captured in a study of shared clonotypes between healthy human individuals. Deep-level running was used for the assay. Authors' analysis steps: ImmunoSEQ output held junction-only sequences without quality scores, so filtering differed. Libraries were prepared by immunoSEQ multiplex PCR; TCRdb keeps only in-frame clonotypes and omits some of them. V, J and clone size were drawn from that table, and D and trimming were deduced from the DNA. Of approximately 500,000 clones in the sample, 79% are singletons; the top ten hold about an eighth. Every contributor of samples was a Caucasian grown-up residing in Nashville, Tennessee. Germline V gene lookup returns CDR1 LNHDA and CDR2 SQIVND (reference sequence). This CDR3 region has 16 residues. V was pared by 6 bases and J by 4 bases, with 11 bases of the junction left unmatched.

The sample consisted of PBMCs. The chain recombines TRBV19 with TRBJ1-2; 10 bases align to TRBD1. The receptor was isolated from a woman aged 40 to 50 in good health. Some clones in this sample may be carry-over from other donors' samples. CDR3 sequence reads: CASSLGDRGESYGYTF. In DNA form, the CDR3 reads TGTGCCAGTAGCTTGGGGGACAGGGGTGAATCCTATGGCTACACCTTC.